What follows describes a single T cell receptor (beta chain). The germline V and J ends were trimmed by 5 bases and 0 bases, with 5 bases remaining between them. CDR1 and CDR2 (germline): LNHDA, SQIVND (reference sequence). This CDR3 comprises 13 residues. This record belongs to a study of OX40 agonist ivuxolimab in advanced cancers. Generated by immunoSEQ multiplex PCR, the TCRdb table keeps only in-frame clones and is missing some. The sample yields fewer than 55,000 clones, 88% seen once. The source material was CD4+ or CD8+ T cells sorted from blood, sampled in a trial of the OX40 agonist ivuxolimab. The origin of this receptor is an adult with an advanced solid tumor such as melanoma, head and neck, liver or kidney cancer. This chain joins TRBV19 and TRBJ1-5; D is undetermined. CDR3 sequence: CASSSFSNQPQHF. The CDR3, as DNA: TGTGCCAGTAGTTCCTTTAGCAATCAGCCCCAGCATTTT.